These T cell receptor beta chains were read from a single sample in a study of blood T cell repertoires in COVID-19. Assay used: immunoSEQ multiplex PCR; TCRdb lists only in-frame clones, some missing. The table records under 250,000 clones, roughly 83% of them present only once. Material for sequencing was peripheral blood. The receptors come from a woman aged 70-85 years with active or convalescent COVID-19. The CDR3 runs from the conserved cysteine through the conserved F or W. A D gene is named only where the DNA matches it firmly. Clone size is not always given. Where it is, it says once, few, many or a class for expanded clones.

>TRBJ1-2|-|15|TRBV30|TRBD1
TGTGCCTGGGGGGGGACAGGGGATTCGAACTATGGCTACACCTTC
CAWGGTGDSNYGYTF
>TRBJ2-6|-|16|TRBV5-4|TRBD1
TGTGCCAGCAGCCAACACAGGGGAACTGGGGCCAACGTCCTGACTTTC
CASSQHRGTGANVLTF
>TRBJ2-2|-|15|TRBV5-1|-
TGCGCCAGCAGCTTCGGAGGGGTAGGGACCGGGGAGCTGTTTTTT
CASSFGGVGTGELFF
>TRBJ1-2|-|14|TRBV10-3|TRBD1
TGTGCCATCAGCTCCCCGGGACAGGGCCATGGCTACACCTTC
CAISSPGQGHGYTF
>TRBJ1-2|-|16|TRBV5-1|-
TGCGCCAGCAGCCCGGAAGGGGGTTCAGCTAACTATGGCTACACCTTC
CASSPEGGSANYGYTF
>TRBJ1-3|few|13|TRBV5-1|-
TGCGCCAGCAGCTTGCCTGACGGACTCTCCATATATTTT
CASSLPDGLSIYF
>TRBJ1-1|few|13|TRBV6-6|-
TGTGCCAGCAGTTACGGGGCGAGGTCTGAAGCTTTCTTT
CASSYGARSEAFF
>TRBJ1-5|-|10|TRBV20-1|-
TGCAGTGCTACCGCCGGGGCCCAGCATTTT
CSATAGAQHF
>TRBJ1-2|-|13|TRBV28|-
TGTGCCGGTCGTAGTATTGCGTCATATGGCTACACCTTC
CAGRSIASYGYTF
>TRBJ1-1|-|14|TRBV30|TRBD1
TGTGCCTGGAGTTCTCAGGGGGCATTCACTGAAGCTTTCTTT
CAWSSQGAFTEAFF
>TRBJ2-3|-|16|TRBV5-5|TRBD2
TGTGCCAGCAGAGGGAGCGGGGGCACGTTCACAGATACGCAGTATTTT
CASRGSGGTFTDTQYF
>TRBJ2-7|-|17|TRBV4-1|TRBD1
TGCGCCAGCAGCCAAGCCTCCGGGACAGGGATCCTCTACGAGCAGTACTTC
CASSQASGTGILYEQYF
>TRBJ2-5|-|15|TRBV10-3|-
TGTGCCATCAGTCGAGGGGGGAGCGGGGAAGAGACCCAGTACTTC
CAISRGGSGEETQYF
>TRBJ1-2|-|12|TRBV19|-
TGTGCCAGTAGTAGCAGGGGCTATGGCTACACCTTC
CASSSRGYGYTF
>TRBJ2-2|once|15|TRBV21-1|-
TGTGCCAGCAGCGTCCGGGACAGGGAGACCGGGGAGCTGTTTTTT
CASSVRDRETGELFF
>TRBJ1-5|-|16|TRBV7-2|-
TGTGCCAGCAGCTTAGCGCGAGGGTATAGCAATCAGCCCCAGCATTTT
CASSLARGYSNQPQHF
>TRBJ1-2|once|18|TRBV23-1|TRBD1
TGCGCCAGCAGTCAGCCGGACAGGGAATACCCGGCGGGCTATGGCTACACCTTC
CASSQPDREYPAGYGYTF
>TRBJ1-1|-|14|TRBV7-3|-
TGTGCCAGCAGCTTAACCTCGACGGGCACTGAAGCTTTCTTT
CASSLTSTGTEAFF
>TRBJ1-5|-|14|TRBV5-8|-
TGTGCCAGCAGCCTCGACAGGATACATCAGCCCCAGCATTTT
CASSLDRIHQPQHF
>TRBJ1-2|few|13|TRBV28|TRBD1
TGTGCCAGCAAGACGGACAGGCCCCATGGCTACACCTTC
CASKTDRPHGYTF
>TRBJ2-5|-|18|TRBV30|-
TGTGCCTGGAGTGTACGGCCGCCTAGTCTGTGGCGGCAAGAGACCCAGTACTTC
CAWSVRPPSLWRQETQYF
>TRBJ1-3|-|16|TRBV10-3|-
TGTGCCATCAGTTTACAGGGAAGTCACTCTGGAAACACCATATATTTT
CAISLQGSHSGNTIYF
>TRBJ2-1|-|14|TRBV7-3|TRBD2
TGTGCCAGCAGCTCCCCTCGGGCGGGGGGTGAGCAGTTCTTC
CASSSPRAGGEQFF
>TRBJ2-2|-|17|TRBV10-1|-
TGCGCCAGCAGAGGGCCTCCGTCGCGGGTCCACACCGGGGAGCTGTTTTTT
CASRGPPSRVHTGELFF
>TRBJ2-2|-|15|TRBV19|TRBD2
TGTGCCAGTAGTCCGCTAGCGGGGGTAGCCGGGGAGCTGTTTTTT
CASSPLAGVAGELFF
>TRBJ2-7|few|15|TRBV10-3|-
TGTGCCACCGGAGTAGGGACAAGCAAACCCTACGAGCAGTACTTC
CATGVGTSKPYEQYF
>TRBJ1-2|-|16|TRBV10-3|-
TGTGCCATCAGTGGGGGGGAGGGCAGTACTAACTATGGCTACACCTTC
CAISGGEGSTNYGYTF
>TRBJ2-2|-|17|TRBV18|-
TGTGCCAGCTCACCGGGAGGTGGACTGTCGAACACCGGGGAGCTGTTTTTT
CASSPGGGLSNTGELFF
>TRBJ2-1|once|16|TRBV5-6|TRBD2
TGTGCCAGCAGCCCCCCCAGCGGGGGACTCTACAATGAGCAGTTCTTC
CASSPPSGGLYNEQFF
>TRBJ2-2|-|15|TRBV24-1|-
TGTGCCACCAGTGATTCTGTGTCGAACACCGGGGAGCTGTTTTTT
CATSDSVSNTGELFF
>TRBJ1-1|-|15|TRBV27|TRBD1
TGTGCCAGCAGTTTATCTCCGGACAGGGGGCCGGTTGCTTTCTTT
CASSLSPDRGPVAFF
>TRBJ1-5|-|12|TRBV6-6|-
TGTGCCAGCAGTTACTCGATCGGACATACTCATTTT
CASSYSIGHTHF
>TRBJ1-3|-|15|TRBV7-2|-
TGTGCCAGCAGCGAACAGGTGCACTCTGGAAACACCATATATTTT
CASSEQVHSGNTIYF
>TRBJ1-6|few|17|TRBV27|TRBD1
TGTGCCAGCAGTCCCAGGACAGGGGCGATCAGTGGTTCACCCCTCCACTTT
CASSPRTGAISGSPLHF
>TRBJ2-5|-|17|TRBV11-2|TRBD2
TGTGCCAGCAGTCGAAGATCCGGGACTAGCGGGCCAGGGACCCAGTACTTC
CASSRRSGTSGPGTQYF
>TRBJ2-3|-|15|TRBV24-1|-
TGTGCCACCAGTGATTTGTGGGGGGATACAGATACGCAGTATTTT
CATSDLWGDTDTQYF
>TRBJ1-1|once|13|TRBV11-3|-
TGTGCCAGCAGCTTAGTAAGGGGCACTGAAGCTTTCTTT
CASSLVRGTEAFF
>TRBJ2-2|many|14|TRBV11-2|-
TGTGCCAGCAGCTTAACTGATTACACCGGGGAGCTGTTTTTT
CASSLTDYTGELFF
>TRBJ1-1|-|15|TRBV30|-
TGTGCCTGGAGAGGTGGGTTCGGGGTGAACACTGAAGCTTTCTTT
CAWRGGFGVNTEAFF
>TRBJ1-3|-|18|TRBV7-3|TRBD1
TGTGCCAGCAGCCCAAAGGGTGGACAGGCCTTCTCTGGAAACACCATATATTTT
CASSPKGGQAFSGNTIYF
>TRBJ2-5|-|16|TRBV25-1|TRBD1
TGTGCCAGCAGTGAATCCCGGACAGGGGGCGGTGAGACCCAGTACTTC
CASSESRTGGGETQYF
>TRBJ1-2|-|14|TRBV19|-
TGTGCCAGTAGTATCCGGCGGCAGAAATATGGCTACACCTTC
CASSIRRQKYGYTF
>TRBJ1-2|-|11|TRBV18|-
TGTGCCAGCGTAGACAGCTATGGCTACACCTTC
CASVDSYGYTF
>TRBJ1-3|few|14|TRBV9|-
TGTGCCAGCAGCCTCCAGGGGACCGGAAACACCATATATTTT
CASSLQGTGNTIYF
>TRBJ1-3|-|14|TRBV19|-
TGTGCCAGTAGGTCCTCGGTCTCTGGAAACACCATATATTTT
CASRSSVSGNTIYF
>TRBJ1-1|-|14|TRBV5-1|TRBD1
TGCGCCAGCAGCTTGGGACAGGGAGAGGCTGAAGCTTTCTTT
CASSLGQGEAEAFF
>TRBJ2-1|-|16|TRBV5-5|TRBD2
TGTGCCAGCAGCTCCCGGACTAGCGGATTCAACAATGAGCAGTTCTTC
CASSSRTSGFNNEQFF
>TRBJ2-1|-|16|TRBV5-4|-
TGTGCCAGCAGCTTGCAGGGATTGAGCTCCTACAATGAGCAGTTCTTC
CASSLQGLSSYNEQFF
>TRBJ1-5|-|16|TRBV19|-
TGTGCCAGTAGTATAGGGATGCGGGGTTCGTTTCAGCCCCAGCATTTT
CASSIGMRGSFQPQHF
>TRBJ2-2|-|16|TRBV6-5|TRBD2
TGTGCCAGCAGTTACGGGCTAGCGGGGAACACCGGGGAGCTGTTTTTT
CASSYGLAGNTGELFF
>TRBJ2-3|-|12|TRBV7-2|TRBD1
TGTGCCAGCAGCGCACAGGGGGCCATGCAGTATTTT
CASSAQGAMQYF
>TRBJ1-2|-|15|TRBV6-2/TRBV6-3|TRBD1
TGTGCCAGCAGTTACCGGACAGGGATCCTGCATGGCTACACCTTC
CASSYRTGILHGYTF
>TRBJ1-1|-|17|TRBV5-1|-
TGCGCCAGCAGCTTCGGCCCGCAGGGGTTAATGAACACTGAAGCTTTCTTT
CASSFGPQGLMNTEAFF
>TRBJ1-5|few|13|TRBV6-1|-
TGTGCCAGCAGTGAAGGGGCGAGTCAGCCCCAGCATTTT
CASSEGASQPQHF
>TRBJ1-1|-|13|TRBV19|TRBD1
TGTGCCAGTAGTCCCCGGGGACAGGGGGAAGCTTTCTTT
CASSPRGQGEAFF
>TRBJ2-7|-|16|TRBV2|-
TGTGCCAGCAGTGAAGCGCTTCTCAGGGAAGGGTACGAGCAGTACTTC
CASSEALLREGYEQYF
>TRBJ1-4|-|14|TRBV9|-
TGTGCCAGCAGCGAAACACCCACTAATGAAAAACTGTTTTTT
CASSETPTNEKLFF
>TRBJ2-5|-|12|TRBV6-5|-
TGTGCCAGCAGTTCCGCCGGGGGGACCCAGTACTTC
CASSSAGGTQYF